One sample yielded the 30 T cell receptor beta chains listed below, sequenced in a study of blood T cell repertoires in COVID-19. The data were produced by immunoSEQ multiplex PCR, yet TCRdb's version contains in-frame clones alone and is incomplete. The sample records some 210,000 clones, around 84% being singletons. The material sequenced was peripheral blood. The source is a human donor in a cohort sampled during active COVID-19.

The V and J genes are TRBV24-1 and TRBJ2-1, with 9 bases matching TRBD2. The CDR3 runs to 13 residues. Trimming took 5 bases from V and 7 from J; bases not matched to a gene: 2. CDR1 is KGHDR, CDR2 SFDVKD, per germline. The CDR3 DNA sequence: TGTGCCACCAGTGGTCTAGCGGGGAATGAGCAGTTCTTC. This encodes CATSGLAGNEQFF.

The chain couples TRBV4-1 to TRBJ2-2, with D maybe TRBD2 (7 bases). V lost 5 bases and J lost 5, with 15 bases in between. The germline V gene encodes CDR1 MGHRA and CDR2 YSYEKL. CDR3 length: 15 residues. DNA of the CDR3: TGCGCCAGCAGCTATCCGGGGAGGGGGACCGGGGAGCTGTTTTTT. It is translated as CASSYPGRGTGELFF.

The chain links TRBV23-1 to TRBJ1-2; TRBD1 is a possible D gene (6 bases). TRBV23-1 belongs to the ORF category, with a function that is uncertain. The CDR3 length is 15 residues. Trimming shortened V by 2 bases and J by 2 bases, and 12 bases separated the two germline ends. CDR3 nucleotides: TGCGCCAGCAGTCAACCGGAACAGGGCAACTATGGCTACACCTTC. Protein product: CASSQPEQGNYGYTF.

The table lists this clone with a few counts. J is TRBJ1-1 and V is TRBV6-1; possible D gene TRBD1, 6 bases. Per germline, CDR1 MNHNS and CDR2 SASEGT. Trimming cost V 4 bases and J 8 bases, with 23 bases left between them. This CDR3 comprises 16 residues. Here the CDR3 reads CASSVRTPSGGREAFF. In DNA form, the CDR3 reads TGTGCCAGCAGTGTACGAACCCCTAGCGGGGGGCGGGAAGCTTTCTTT.

This chain uses TRBV28 with TRBJ2-5, with 10 bases aligning to TRBD1. The germline CDR1 and CDR2 sequences are MDHEN and SYDVKM. CDR3 length: 17 residues. Germline trimming cut 4 bases from V and 5 bases from J; bases unmatched to any gene: 13. In nucleotides, the CDR3 is TGTGCCAGCAGTTATTCTCCGGGACAGGGGACGTGGGAGACCCAGTACTTC. It is translated as CASSYSPGQGTWETQYF.

In its sample, this clone was seen a few times. The CDR3 loop reads CSASRRLAGPIDQYF. In nucleotides, the CDR3 is TGCAGTGCTAGTCGAAGACTAGCGGGGCCGATAGATCAGTACTTC. V gene TRBV20-1 combines with J gene TRBJ2-7, with 11 bases aligning to TRBD2. The germline CDR1 and CDR2 sequences are DFQATT and SNEGSKA (reference sequence). V shed 3 bases and J 10 bases; nucleotides not matched to a gene: 14. The CDR3 length is 15 residues.

The chain recombines TRBV5-5 with TRBJ2-4; 9 nucleotides line up with TRBD1. The CDR3 spans 16 residues. Germline V gene data show CDR1 as SGHKS and CDR2 as YYEKEE (reference sequence). Trimming cost V 5 bases and J 0 bases; bases outside gene matches: 6. CDR3 nucleotides: TGTGCCAGCAGACAGGGACAGGGTCTAGCCAAAAACATTCAGTACTTC. Residues: CASRQGQGLAKNIQYF.

The V call is TRBV6-5, the J call TRBJ2-1; possibly TRBD2 for D (5 bases). The CDR3 contains 14 residues. Germline-derived CDR1 and CDR2 are MNHEY and SVGAGI. Trimming removed 6 bases from V and 7 bases from J, with 16 bases in between. CDR3 coding DNA: TGTGCCAGCAGATCACGCCCTCCGGGAAATGAGCAGTTCTTC. Translating it yields CASRSRPPGNEQFF.

This clone showed up just once. The V call is TRBV28, the J call TRBJ2-3, with 8 bases identical to TRBD1. Per germline, CDR1 MDHEN and CDR2 SYDVKM. The ends lost 4 bases at V and 3 bases at J; junction bases unmatched: 6. The CDR3 is made up of 15 amino acids. CDR3 sequence reads: CASSYAGTGTDTQYF. In DNA, the CDR3 is TGTGCCAGCAGTTACGCCGGGACAGGTACAGATACGCAGTATTTT.

The chain is built from TRBV5-1 and TRBJ2-1, with a possible D match to TRBD1 (5 bases). From germline, CDR1 is SGHRS and CDR2 YFSETQ. This CDR3 region has 15 residues. The V end lost 2 bases, the J end lost 7 bases, and 16 bases lay between the germline ends. The CDR3 DNA sequence: TGCGCCAGCAGCTTTTCAGGGTTTGGGGCGAATGAGCAGTTCTTC. This translates into CASSFSGFGANEQFF.

The V call is TRBV19, the J call TRBJ2-5; no reliable D call. Trimming pared 3 bases from V and 5 bases from J, leaving 4 bases between. The germline V gene encodes CDR1 LNHDA and CDR2 SQIVND (reference sequence). The CDR3 is 11 residues long. The CDR3 bases are TGTGCCAGTAGTATGCGTGAGACCCAGTACTTC. Protein product: CASSMRETQYF.

This chain links TRBV2 with TRBJ2-6, with TRBD1 as a possible D gene (5 bases). CDR1 SNHLY and CDR2 FYNNEI come from the germline V gene. The CDR3 runs to 14 residues. Trimming left V 7 bases short and J 2 bases short, with 9 bases between. The CDR3 spells CASMPGTGANVLTF. DNA of the CDR3: TGTGCCAGCATGCCAGGGACTGGGGCCAACGTCCTGACTTTC.

The J gene is TRBJ2-2, the V gene TRBV7-9, with TRBD2 identical over 14 bases. Germline V gene lookup returns CDR1 SEHNR and CDR2 FQNEAQ (reference sequence). The CDR3 runs to 16 residues. J gave up 4 bases and V 6 bases, and 4 bases lay outside the gene matches. This CDR3 reads CASRRLAGGSTGELFF. CDR3 coding DNA: TGTGCCAGCAGGCGACTAGCGGGAGGGTCCACCGGGGAGCTGTTTTTT.

By share of the sample, this clone is medium-sized. The V call is TRBV5-6, the J call TRBJ2-5; D may be TRBD1 (6 bases). The CDR3 length is 15 residues. V was trimmed by 0 bases and J by 3 bases, leaving 12 bases between them. Germline-derived CDR1 and CDR2 are SGHDT and YYEEEE. CDR3 sequence: CASSLARQGKETQYF. DNA of the CDR3: TGTGCCAGCAGCTTGGCCCGTCAGGGGAAAGAGACCCAGTACTTC. Variable domain in full (rest from reference TRBV5-6 and TRBJ2-5): DAGVTQSPTHLIKTRGQQVTLRCSPKSGHDTVSWYQQALGQGPQFIFQYYEEEERQRGNFPDRFSGHQFPNYSSELNVNALLLGDSALYLCASSLARQGKETQYFGPGTRLLVL.

The chain carries TRBV29-1 and TRBJ2-2; D is unresolved. The CDR3 is 13 residues long. Germline V gene data show CDR1 as SQVTM and CDR2 as ANQGSEA. V was pared by 1 base and J by 6 bases, with 9 bases between. CDR3 coding DNA: TGCAGCGTTGAAGTAACTTCACCCGGGGAGCTGTTTTTT. Its protein product is CSVEVTSPGELFF.

The chain couples TRBV27 to TRBJ1-5, with a tentative D call TRBD1 (5 bases). CDR1 MNHEY and CDR2 SMNVEV come from the germline V gene (reference sequence). V was trimmed by 3 bases and J by 3 bases, leaving 9 bases between them. The CDR3 totals 14 residues. The chain's CDR3 is CASSFRGTNQPQHF. DNA for the CDR3: TGTGCCAGCAGTTTTCGGGGGACCAATCAGCCCCAGCATTTT.

The chain employs TRBV15 and TRBJ2-1; D perhaps matches TRBD1 (5 bases). Deletions cut 0 bases from V and 3 bases from J, with 12 bases between. Germline-derived CDR1 and CDR2 are LNHNV and YYDKDF (reference sequence). The CDR3 is made up of 16 amino acids. The CDR3 here is CATSRDTGTGYNEQFF. For the CDR3, the DNA is TGTGCCACCAGCAGAGATACAGGAACTGGCTACAATGAGCAGTTCTTC.

V and J are TRBV5-8 and TRBJ1-5; 7 nucleotides align to TRBD1. V trimming: 3 bases; J trimming: 4 bases; junction bases outside the gene matches: 10. This CDR3 has 16 residues. The germline CDR1 and CDR2 sequences are SGHTS and YDEGEE. The CDR3 spells CASSSMTGSGNQPQHF. DNA of the CDR3: TGTGCCAGCAGCTCGATGACAGGGAGCGGGAATCAGCCCCAGCATTTT.

The chain is built from TRBV19 and TRBJ2-1, with TRBD2 matching over 9 bases. CDR1 and CDR2 from the germline V gene are LNHDA and SQIVND (reference sequence). V lost 3 bases and J lost 2; bases outside the gene matches: 2. The CDR3 contains 15 residues. CDR3 DNA sequence: TGTGCCAGTAGTATGGGCGGGAGGGCCTACAATGAGCAGTTCTTC. Amino acids: CASSMGGRAYNEQFF.

This rearrangement joins TRBV11-2 to TRBJ2-1; unclear D gene. Germline assignment: CDR1 SGHAT and CDR2 FQNNGV. Between the trimmed V and J ends, which lost 3 bases and 1 base, there was a span of 10 bases. CDR3 length: 15 amino acids. The CDR3: CASSFWRESYNEQFF. In DNA form, the CDR3 reads TGTGCCAGCAGCTTTTGGAGAGAGTCCTACAATGAGCAGTTCTTC.

This clone has more than one count but fewer than ten. The chain recombines TRBV27 with TRBJ2-3, with D perhaps TRBD1 (5 bases). Germline V gene data show CDR1 as MNHEY and CDR2 as SMNVEV (reference sequence). The CDR3 is made up of 14 amino acids. Trimming left V 5 bases short and J 6 bases short, with 15 bases between. CDR3 nucleotides: TGTGCCAGCAGTCAAGGGGCAGGGTGGGATACGCAGTATTTT. The encoded protein is CASSQGAGWDTQYF.

The rearrangement links TRBV6-5 to TRBJ1-2, with TRBD1 identical over 9 bases. With V trimmed by 5 bases and J by 4 bases, 5 bases remained unmatched. Germline-derived CDR1 and CDR2 are MNHEY and SVGAGI. The CDR3 extends over 14 amino acids. In DNA form, the CDR3 reads TGTGCCAGCAGTCGGGACAGGGCTCCCTATGGCTACACCTTC. It encodes CASSRDRAPYGYTF.

The chain has TRBV18 and TRBJ2-1, with 13 positions matching TRBD2. The CDR3 totals 16 residues. Unmatched junction bases numbered 8, after V lost 6 bases and J lost 6 bases. Germline loops: CDR1 KGHSH, CDR2 LQKENI. The CDR3 region is CASSPPGLAGFNEQFF. The CDR3 DNA follows: TGTGCCAGCTCGCCGCCGGGACTAGCGGGGTTCAATGAGCAGTTCTTC. Looking up the rest from reference TRBV18 and TRBJ2-1 gives the full variable domain: NAGVMQNPRHLVRRRGQEARLRCSPMKGHSHVYWYRQLPEEGLKFMVYLQKENIIDESGMPKERFSAEFPKEGPSILRIQQVVRGDSAAYFCASSPPGLAGFNEQFFGPGTRLTVL.

The chain has TRBV19 and TRBJ2-1, with TRBD2 matching over 8 bases. V lost 1 base to trimming and J lost 7 bases; unmatched junction nucleotides: 6. Germline assignment: CDR1 LNHDA and CDR2 SQIVND (reference sequence). The CDR3 runs to 15 residues. CDR3 amino acids: CASSIGGSGINEQFF. The DNA for the CDR3 is TGTGCCAGTAGTATAGGTGGTAGCGGGATAAATGAGCAGTTCTTC.

The chain uses TRBV27 and TRBJ2-7, with unresolved D. The CDR3 has 12 residues. Germline lookup yields CDR1 MNHEY and CDR2 SMNVEV (reference sequence). V was clipped by 3 bases and J by 6 bases, with 9 bases between them. Written as DNA, the CDR3 is TGTGCCAGCAGTTTCCGCCTAGGCGAGCAGTACTTC. Its translation is CASSFRLGEQYF.

This chain joins TRBV5-1 and TRBJ2-7, with TRBD2 matching over 10 bases. The CDR3 contains 15 residues. Germline values: CDR1 SGHRS, CDR2 YFSETQ. Unmatched junction bases numbered 2, after V lost 0 bases and J lost 2 bases. The chain's CDR3 is CASSLASGSAYEQYF. Written as DNA, the CDR3 is TGCGCCAGCAGCTTGGCTAGCGGGAGTGCCTACGAGCAGTACTTC.

CDR3 loop: CSSQREFSEQFF. CDR3 in DNA: TGCAGCAGCCAGCGGGAGTTTAGTGAGCAGTTCTTC. The chain employs TRBV29-1 and TRBJ2-1; 8 nucleotides agree with TRBD2. Germline values: CDR1 SQVTM, CDR2 ANQGSEA. The CDR3 has 12 amino acids. The V gene end was trimmed by 8 bases and the J gene end by 9 bases; junction bases not matched to a gene: 9.

The rearrangement joins TRBV27 to TRBJ2-5, with a tentative D call TRBD1 (5 bases). Deletions cut 6 bases from V and 4 bases from J, with 12 bases between. This CDR3 has 13 amino acids. Germline V CDR1 and CDR2: MNHEY, SMNVEV (reference sequence). CDR3 in amino acids: CASRRADRETQYF. The CDR3 DNA reads TGTGCCAGCAGAAGGGCTGACAGAGAGACCCAGTACTTC.

The chain joins TRBV7-9 to TRBJ2-1; the D gene is possibly TRBD2 (5 bases). The CDR3 sequence is 17 residues long. The germline V gene encodes CDR1 SEHNR and CDR2 FQNEAQ (reference sequence). Trimming removed 2 bases at V and 5 bases at J, with 19 bases between. The CDR3 is CASSLSEVGRPHNEQFF. CDR3 nucleotide sequence: TGTGCCAGCAGCTTATCGGAGGTCGGACGGCCCCACAATGAGCAGTTCTTC.

V gene TRBV6-5 combines with J gene TRBJ1-1; no definite D call. Germline CDR1 and CDR2: MNHEY and SVGAGI. Trimming removed 0 bases from V and 1 base from J, with 9 bases in between. CDR3 length: 15 amino acids. CDR3 protein: CASSYSRRQNTEAFF. The CDR3 bases are TGTGCCAGCAGTTACTCGCGGAGGCAGAACACTGAAGCTTTCTTT.